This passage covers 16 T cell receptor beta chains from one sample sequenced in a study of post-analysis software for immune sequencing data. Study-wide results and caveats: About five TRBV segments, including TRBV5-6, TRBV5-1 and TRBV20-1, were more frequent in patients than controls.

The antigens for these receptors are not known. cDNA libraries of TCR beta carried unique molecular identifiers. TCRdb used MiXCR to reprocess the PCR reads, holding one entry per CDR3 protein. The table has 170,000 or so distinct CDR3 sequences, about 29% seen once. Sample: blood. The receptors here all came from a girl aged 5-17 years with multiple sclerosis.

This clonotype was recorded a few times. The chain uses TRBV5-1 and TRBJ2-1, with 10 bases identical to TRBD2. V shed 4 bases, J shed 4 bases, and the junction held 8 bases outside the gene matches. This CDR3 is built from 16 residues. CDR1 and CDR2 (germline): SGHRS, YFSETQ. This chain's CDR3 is CASSEGRTSGYNEQFF. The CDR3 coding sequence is TGCGCCAGCAGCGAAGGGAGGACTAGCGGTTACAATGAGCAGTTCTTC.

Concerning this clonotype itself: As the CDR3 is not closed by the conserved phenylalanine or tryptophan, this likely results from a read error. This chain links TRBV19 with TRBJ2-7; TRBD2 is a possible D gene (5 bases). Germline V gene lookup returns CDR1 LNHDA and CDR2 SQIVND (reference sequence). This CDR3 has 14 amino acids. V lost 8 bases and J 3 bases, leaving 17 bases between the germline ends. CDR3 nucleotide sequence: TGTGCCAGTTCCCCCTCCGGGAACAGCTACGAGCAGTACTTA. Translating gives CASSPSGNSYEQYL.

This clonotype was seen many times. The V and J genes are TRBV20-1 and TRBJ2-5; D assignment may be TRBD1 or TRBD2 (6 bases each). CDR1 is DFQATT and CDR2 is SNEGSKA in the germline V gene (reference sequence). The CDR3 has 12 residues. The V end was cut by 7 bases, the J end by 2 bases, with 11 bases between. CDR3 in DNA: TGCAGTGGGGAAGGGGGGCAAGAGACCCAGTACTTC. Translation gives CSGEGGQETQYF.

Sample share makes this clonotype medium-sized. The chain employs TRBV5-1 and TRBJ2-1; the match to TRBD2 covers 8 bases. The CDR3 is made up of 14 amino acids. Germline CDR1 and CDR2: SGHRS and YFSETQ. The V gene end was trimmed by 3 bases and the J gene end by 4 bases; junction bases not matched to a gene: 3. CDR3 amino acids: CASSSAGGYNEQFF. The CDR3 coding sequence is TGCGCCAGCAGCTCGGCGGGAGGATACAATGAGCAGTTCTTC.

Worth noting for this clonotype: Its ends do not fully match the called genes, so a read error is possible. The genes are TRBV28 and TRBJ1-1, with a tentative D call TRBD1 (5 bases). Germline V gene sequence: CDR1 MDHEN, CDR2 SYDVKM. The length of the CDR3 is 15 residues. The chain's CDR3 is CASRGGVSRNAEAFF. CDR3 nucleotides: TGTGCCAGCCGCGGGGGGGTCTCGAGGAACGCTGAAGCTTTCTTT.

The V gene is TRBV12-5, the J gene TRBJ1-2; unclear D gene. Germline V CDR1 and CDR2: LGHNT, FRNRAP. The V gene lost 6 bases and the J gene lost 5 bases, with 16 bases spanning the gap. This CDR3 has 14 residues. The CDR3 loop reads CASGVDGGPYGYTF. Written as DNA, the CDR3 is TGTGCTAGTGGGGTGGACGGAGGACCTTATGGCTACACCTTC.

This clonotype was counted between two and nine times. The DNA for the CDR3 is TGCGCCAGCAGCTTGCGGGAGGGCAATGAGCAGTTCTTC. Residues: CASSLREGNEQFF. This sequence joins TRBV5-1 and TRBJ2-1, with 8 bases aligning to TRBD2. With V trimmed by 1 base and J by 6 bases, 0 bases remained unmatched. Germline V CDR1 and CDR2: SGHRS, YFSETQ. The CDR3 consists of 13 residues.

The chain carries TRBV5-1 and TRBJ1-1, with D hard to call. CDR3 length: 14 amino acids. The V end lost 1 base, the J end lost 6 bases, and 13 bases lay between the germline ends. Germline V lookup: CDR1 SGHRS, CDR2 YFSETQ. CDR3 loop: CASSLMGGSAEAFF. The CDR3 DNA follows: TGCGCCAGCAGCTTGATGGGCGGTTCGGCTGAAGCTTTCTTT. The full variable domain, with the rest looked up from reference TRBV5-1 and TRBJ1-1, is KAGVTQTPRYLIKTRGQQVTLSCSPISGHRSVSWYQQTPGQGLQFLFEYFSETQRNKGNFPGRFSGRQFSNSRSEMNVSTLELGDSALYLCASSLMGGSAEAFFGQGTRLTVV.

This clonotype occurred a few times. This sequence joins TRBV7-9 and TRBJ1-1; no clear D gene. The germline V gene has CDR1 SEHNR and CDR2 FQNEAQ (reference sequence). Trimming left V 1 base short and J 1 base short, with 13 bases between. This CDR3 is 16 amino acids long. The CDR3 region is CASSLEIDFSNTEAFF. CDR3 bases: TGTGCCAGCAGCTTAGAAATCGACTTTTCGAACACTGAAGCTTTCTTT. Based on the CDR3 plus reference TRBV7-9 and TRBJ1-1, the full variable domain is DTGVSQNPRHKITKRGQNVTFRCDPISEHNRLYWYRQTLGQGPEFLTYFQNEAQLEKSRLLSDRFSAERPKGSFSTLEIQRTEQGDSAMYLCASSLEIDFSNTEAFFGQGTRLTVV.

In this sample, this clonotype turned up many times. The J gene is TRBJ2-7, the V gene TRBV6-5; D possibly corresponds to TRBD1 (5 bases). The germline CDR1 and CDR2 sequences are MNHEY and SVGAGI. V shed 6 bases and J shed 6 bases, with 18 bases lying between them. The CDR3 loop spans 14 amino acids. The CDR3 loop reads CASSSALLQGEQYF. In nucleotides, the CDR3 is TGTGCCAGCAGCTCTGCACTGCTTCAGGGCGAGCAGTACTTC.

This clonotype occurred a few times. The CDR3 DNA follows: TGTGCCAGCAGTTTAAGCGGGGGCTTTAACTATGGCTACACCTTC. Its translation is CASSLSGGFNYGYTF. The rearrangement joins TRBV28 to TRBJ1-2; possibly TRBD1 for D (6 bases). With 2 bases removed from V and 1 base from J, the gap between germline ends came to 11 bases. Germline CDR1 reads MDHEN; CDR2 reads SYDVKM. The CDR3 is 15 amino acids.

The CDR3 nucleotides are TGCAGTGCTAGAGAACCAACAGGGGATAGCAATCAGCCCCAGCATTTT. Protein product: CSAREPTGDSNQPQHF. The V and J genes are TRBV20-1 and TRBJ1-5; 7 nucleotides agree with TRBD1. V gave up 0 bases and J gave up 0 bases; unmatched junction bases: 5. The CDR3 contains 16 residues. Germline CDR1 reads DFQATT; CDR2 reads SNEGSKA (reference sequence).

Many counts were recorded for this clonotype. This CDR3 reads CASSRGLAAYEQYF. In DNA form, the CDR3 reads TGCGCCAGCAGTCGGGGACTAGCAGCCTACGAGCAGTACTTC. V is TRBV10-1 and J is TRBJ2-7; 9 nucleotides align to TRBD2. The CDR3 is 14 residues long. Germline values: CDR1 WNHNN, CDR2 SYGVQD (reference sequence). V lost 5 bases, J lost 2 bases, and 4 bases stayed unmatched.

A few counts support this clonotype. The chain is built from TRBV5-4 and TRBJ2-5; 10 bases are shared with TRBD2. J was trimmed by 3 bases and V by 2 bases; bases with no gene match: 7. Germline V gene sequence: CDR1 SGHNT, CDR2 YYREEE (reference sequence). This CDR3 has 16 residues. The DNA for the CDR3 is TGTGCCAGCAGCTTAATAGCGGGAGGAGGAGAAGAGACCCAGTACTTC. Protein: CASSLIAGGGEETQYF.

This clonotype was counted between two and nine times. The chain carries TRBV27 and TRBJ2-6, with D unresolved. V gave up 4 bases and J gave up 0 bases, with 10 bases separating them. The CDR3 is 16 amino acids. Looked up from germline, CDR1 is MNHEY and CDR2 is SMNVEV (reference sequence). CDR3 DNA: TGTGCCAGCAGTTGGGCAGAGAACTCTGGGGCCAACGTCCTGACTTTC. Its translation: CASSWAENSGANVLTF.

CDR3 sequence (DNA): TGTGCCAGCAGTTTATCGGGACCCTTGGTACGCACAGATACGCAGTATTTT. It is translated as CASSLSGPLVRTDTQYF. The J gene is TRBJ2-3, the V gene TRBV28; D possibly uses TRBD1 or TRBD2 (5 bases each). The CDR3 has 17 residues. Per germline, CDR1 MDHEN and CDR2 SYDVKM. Between the trimmed V and J ends, which lost 1 base and 1 base, there was a span of 15 bases.